This T cell receptor (beta chain) was captured in a study of shared clonotypes between healthy human individuals. Assay: immunoSEQ multiplex PCR; the TCRdb copy retains only in-frame clones and omits some. The data hold about 2,100,000 clones, with more than 85% observed a single time. The naive CD8 subset, CD45RO-negative cells positively selected for CCR7, excluded terminally differentiated effector memory CD45RA+ cells. This CDR3 spans 15 amino acids. Trimming shortened V by 8 bases and J by 4 bases, and 18 bases separated the two germline ends. Germline V lookup: CDR1 LNHDA, CDR2 SQIVND (reference sequence).

The sequenced sample was naive CD8+ T cells from PBMCs. The source of this sequence is a man younger than 35 in good health. Some clones in this sample may be carry-over from other donors' samples. This chain uses TRBV19 with TRBJ1-5, with D possibly being TRBD1 (6 bases). The CDR3 is CASRGWTVDNQPQHF. CDR3 bases: TGTGCCAGTCGGGGATGGACAGTGGATAATCAGCCCCAGCATTTT.